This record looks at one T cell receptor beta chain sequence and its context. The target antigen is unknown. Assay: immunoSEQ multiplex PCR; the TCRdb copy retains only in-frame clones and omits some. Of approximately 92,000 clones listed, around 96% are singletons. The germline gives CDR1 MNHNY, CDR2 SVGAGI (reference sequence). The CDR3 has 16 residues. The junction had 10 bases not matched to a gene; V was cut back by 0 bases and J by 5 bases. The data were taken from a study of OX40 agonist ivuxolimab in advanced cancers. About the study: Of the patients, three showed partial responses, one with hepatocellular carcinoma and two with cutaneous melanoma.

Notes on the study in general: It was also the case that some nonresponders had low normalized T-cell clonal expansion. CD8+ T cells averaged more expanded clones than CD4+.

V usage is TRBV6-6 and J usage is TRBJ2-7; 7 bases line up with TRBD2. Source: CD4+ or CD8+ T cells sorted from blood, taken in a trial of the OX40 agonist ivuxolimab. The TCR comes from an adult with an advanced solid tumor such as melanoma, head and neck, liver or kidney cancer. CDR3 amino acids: CASSYSDVTSNDEQYF. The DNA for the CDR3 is TGTGCCAGCAGTTACTCTGATGTGACTAGCAACGACGAGCAGTACTTC.